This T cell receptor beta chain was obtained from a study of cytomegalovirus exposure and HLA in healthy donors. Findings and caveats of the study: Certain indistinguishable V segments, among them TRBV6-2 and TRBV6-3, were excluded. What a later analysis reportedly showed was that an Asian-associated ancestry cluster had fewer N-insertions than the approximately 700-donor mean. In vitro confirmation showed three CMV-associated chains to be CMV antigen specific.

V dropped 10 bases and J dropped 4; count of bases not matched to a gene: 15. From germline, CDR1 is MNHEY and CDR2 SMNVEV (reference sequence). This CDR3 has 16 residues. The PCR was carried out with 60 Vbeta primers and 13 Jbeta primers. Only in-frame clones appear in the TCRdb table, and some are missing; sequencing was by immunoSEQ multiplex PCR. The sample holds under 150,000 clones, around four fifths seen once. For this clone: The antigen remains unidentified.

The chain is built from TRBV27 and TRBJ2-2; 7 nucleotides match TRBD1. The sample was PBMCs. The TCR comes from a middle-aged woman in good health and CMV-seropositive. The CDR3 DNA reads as TGTGCCACAGGAGTCCGACAGGGCGGTAGCACCGGGGAGCTGTTTTTT. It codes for CATGVRQGGSTGELFF.